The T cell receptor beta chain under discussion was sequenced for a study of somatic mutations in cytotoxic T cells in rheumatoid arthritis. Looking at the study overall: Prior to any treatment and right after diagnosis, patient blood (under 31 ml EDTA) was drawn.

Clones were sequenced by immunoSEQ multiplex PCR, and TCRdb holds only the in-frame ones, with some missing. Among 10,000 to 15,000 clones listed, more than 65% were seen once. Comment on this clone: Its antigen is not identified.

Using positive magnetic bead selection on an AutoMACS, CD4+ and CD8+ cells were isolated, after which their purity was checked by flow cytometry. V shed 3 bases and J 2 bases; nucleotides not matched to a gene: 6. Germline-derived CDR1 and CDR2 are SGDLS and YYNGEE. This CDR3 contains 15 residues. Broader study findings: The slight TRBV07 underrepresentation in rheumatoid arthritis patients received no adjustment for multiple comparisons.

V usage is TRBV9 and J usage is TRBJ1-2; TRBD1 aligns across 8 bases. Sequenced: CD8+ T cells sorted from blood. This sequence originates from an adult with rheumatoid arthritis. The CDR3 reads CASSESGGANYGYTF. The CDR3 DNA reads TGTGCCAGCAGCGAATCAGGGGGCGCGAACTATGGCTACACCTTC.